This T cell receptor (gamma chain) was observed in a study of γδ T cells in repeated Plasmodium falciparum infection. Looking at the study overall: Donors had four controlled P. falciparum NF54 infections over 644 days. Sampling occurred at baseline, pre-infection for selected infections, and 21 days post-infection.

Study-wide findings and caveats: In Vdelta2-negative, largely Vdelta1+, gammadelta repertoires, repeated controlled infections appeared to drive clonal selection waves. Compared with Australian children, Malian Vdelta2-negative repertoires seemed more clonal, less diverse, less shared.

TCRdb ran CATT on the multiplex PCR reads. The sample yields 27,000 or so gamma-chain clones, more than 1.4% seen once. Germline lookup yields CDR1 GITISATS and CDR2 ISYDGTV (reference sequence). V lost 3 bases and J lost 8; bases outside the gene matches: 7. This CDR3 is 12 amino acids long. Vgamma9/Vdelta2+ and Vdelta2-negative gammadelta T cells were flow-sorted from PBMC for bulk sequencing. This clone has a handful of counts. Its antigen is as yet unknown. TCRdb pairs this DNA with a much larger clone's protein that differs at residue 8, likely a read error; the protein shown was translated from the DNA.

The clonotype comes from a pool of human donors (malaria-infected and uninfected, not separated). Sequencing was carried out using gamma-delta T cells from blood. This chain uses TRGV9 with TRGJ1 or TRGJ2. The J gene, absent from TCRdb, was called here by matching the DNA to germline. Here the CDR3 DNA reads TGTGCCTTGTGGGAGCCCGGGCATAAGAAACTCTTT. Residues: CALWEPGHKKLF.